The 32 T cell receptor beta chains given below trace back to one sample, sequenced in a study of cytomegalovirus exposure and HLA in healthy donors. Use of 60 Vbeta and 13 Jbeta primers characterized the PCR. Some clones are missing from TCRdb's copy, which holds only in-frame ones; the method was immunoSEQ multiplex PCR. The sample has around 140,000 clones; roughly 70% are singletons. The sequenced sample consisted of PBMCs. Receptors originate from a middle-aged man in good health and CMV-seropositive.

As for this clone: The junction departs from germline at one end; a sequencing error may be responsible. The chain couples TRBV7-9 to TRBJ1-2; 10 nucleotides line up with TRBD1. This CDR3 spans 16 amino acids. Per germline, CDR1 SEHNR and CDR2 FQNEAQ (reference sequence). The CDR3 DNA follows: TGTTCCAGCAGCCAGGACAGGGGGAGGATCCAGGGAGGCTACACCTTC. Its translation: CSSSQDRGRIQGGYTF.

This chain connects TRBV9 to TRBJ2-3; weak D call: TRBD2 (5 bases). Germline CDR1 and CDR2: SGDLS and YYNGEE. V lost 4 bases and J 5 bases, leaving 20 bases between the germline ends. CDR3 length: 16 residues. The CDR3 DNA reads TGTGCCAGCAGCCTACGAGAAGGAGGTTTCGGAGATACGCAGTATTTT. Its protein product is CASSLREGGFGDTQYF.

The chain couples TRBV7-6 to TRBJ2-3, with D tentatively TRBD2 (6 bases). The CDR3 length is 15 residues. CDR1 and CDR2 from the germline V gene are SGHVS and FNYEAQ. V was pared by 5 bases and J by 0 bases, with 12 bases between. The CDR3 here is CASSLDGTSTDTQYF. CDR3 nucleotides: TGTGCCAGCAGCCTAGACGGGACTAGCACAGATACGCAGTATTTT.

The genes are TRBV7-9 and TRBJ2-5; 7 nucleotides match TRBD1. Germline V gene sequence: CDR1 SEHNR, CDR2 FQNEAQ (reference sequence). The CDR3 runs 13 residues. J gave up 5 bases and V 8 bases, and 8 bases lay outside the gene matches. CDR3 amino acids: CASFEGARETQYF. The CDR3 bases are TGTGCCAGCTTCGAGGGGGCCAGGGAGACCCAGTACTTC.

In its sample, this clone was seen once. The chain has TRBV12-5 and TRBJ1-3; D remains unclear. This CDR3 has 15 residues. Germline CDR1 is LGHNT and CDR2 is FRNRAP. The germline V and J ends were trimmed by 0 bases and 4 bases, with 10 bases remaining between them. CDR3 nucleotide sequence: TGTGCTAGTGGTTTGGTACGAACAGACGGAAACACCATATATTTT. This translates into CASGLVRTDGNTIYF. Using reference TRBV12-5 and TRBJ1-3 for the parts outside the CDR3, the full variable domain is DARVTQTPRHKVTEMGQEVTMRCQPILGHNTVFWYRQTMMQGLELLAYFRNRAPLDDSGMPKDRFSAEMPDATLATLKIQPSEPRDSAVYFCASGLVRTDGNTIYFGEGSWLTVV.

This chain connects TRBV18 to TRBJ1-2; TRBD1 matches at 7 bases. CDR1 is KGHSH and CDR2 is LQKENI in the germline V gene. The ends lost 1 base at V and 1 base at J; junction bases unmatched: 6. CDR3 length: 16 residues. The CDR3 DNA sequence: TGTGCCAGCTCACCACGCTGGGACAGAATTAACTATGGCTACACCTTC. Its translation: CASSPRWDRINYGYTF.

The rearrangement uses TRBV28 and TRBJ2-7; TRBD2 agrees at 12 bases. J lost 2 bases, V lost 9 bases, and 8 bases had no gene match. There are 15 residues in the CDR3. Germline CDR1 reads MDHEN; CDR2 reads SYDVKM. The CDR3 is CASTGTSGYAYEQYF. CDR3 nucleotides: TGTGCCAGTACAGGGACTAGCGGGTATGCCTACGAGCAGTACTTC.

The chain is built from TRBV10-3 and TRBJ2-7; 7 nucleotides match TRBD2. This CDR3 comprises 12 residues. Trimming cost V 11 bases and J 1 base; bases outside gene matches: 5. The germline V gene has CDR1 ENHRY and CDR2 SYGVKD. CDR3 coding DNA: TGTGCCGCCGGCGGGAGTTCCTACGAGCAGTACTTC. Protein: CAAGGSSYEQYF.

The chain's CDR3 is CASSAGGGFNQPQHF. The CDR3 DNA is TGTGCCAGTAGTGCAGGAGGGGGCTTCAATCAGCCCCAGCATTTT. The chain joins TRBV19 to TRBJ1-5; 7 positions agree with TRBD1. Germline lookup yields CDR1 LNHDA and CDR2 SQIVND (reference sequence). CDR3 length: 15 residues. J gave up 3 bases and V 5 bases, and 7 bases lay outside the gene matches.

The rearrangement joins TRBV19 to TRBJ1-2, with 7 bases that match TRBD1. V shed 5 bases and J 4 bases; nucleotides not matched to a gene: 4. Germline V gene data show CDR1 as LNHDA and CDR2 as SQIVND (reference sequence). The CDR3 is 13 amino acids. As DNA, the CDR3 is TGTGCCAGTAGTGAGACAGGGTTCTATGGCTACACCTTC. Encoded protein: CASSETGFYGYTF.

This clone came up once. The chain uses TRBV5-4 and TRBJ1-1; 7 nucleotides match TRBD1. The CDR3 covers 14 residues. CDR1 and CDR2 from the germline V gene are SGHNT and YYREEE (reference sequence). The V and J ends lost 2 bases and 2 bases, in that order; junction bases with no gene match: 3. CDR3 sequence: CASSLWDRNTEAFF. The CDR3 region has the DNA TGTGCCAGCAGCTTATGGGACAGAAACACTGAAGCTTTCTTT.

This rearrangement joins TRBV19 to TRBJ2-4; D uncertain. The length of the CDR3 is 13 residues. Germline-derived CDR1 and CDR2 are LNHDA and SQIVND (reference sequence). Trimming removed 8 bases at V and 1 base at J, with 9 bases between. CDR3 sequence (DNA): TGTGCCAGTTCGCGTGAGGCCAAAAACATTCAGTACTTC. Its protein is CASSREAKNIQYF.

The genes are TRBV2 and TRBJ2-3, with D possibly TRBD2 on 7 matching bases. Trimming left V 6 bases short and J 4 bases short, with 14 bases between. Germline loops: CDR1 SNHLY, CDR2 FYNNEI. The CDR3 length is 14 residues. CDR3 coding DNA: TGTGCCAGCAGCTTCGGCGGGGGCGCAGATACGCAGTATTTT. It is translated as CASSFGGGADTQYF.

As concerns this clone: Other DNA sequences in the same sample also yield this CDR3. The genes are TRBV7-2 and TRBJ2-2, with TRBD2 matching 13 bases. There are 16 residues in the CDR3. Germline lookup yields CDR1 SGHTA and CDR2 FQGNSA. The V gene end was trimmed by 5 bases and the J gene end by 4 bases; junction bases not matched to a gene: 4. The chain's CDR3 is CASSLRLAGGTGELFF. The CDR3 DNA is TGTGCCAGCAGCCTCAGACTAGCGGGGGGCACCGGGGAGCTGTTTTTT. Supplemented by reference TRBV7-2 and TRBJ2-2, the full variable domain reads GAGVSQSPSNKVTEKGKDVELRCDPISGHTALYWYRQSLGQGLEFLIYFQGNSAPDKSGLPSDRFSAERTGGSVSTLTIQRTQQEDSAVYLCASSLRLAGGTGELFFGEGSRLTVL.

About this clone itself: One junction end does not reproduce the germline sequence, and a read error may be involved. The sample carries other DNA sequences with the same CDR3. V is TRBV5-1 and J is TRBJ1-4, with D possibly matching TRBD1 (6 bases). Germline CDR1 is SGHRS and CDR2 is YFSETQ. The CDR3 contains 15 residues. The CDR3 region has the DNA TGCGCAAGCAGCATACGGACAGCAACTAATGAAAAACTGTTTTTT. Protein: CASSIRTATNEKLFF.

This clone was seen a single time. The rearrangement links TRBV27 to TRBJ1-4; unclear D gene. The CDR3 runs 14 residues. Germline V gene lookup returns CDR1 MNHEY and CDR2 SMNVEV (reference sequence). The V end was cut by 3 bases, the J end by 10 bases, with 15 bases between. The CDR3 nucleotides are TGTGCCAGCAGTTTTCAAGGAGGAATGCGAAAACTGTTTTTT. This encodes CASSFQGGMRKLFF.

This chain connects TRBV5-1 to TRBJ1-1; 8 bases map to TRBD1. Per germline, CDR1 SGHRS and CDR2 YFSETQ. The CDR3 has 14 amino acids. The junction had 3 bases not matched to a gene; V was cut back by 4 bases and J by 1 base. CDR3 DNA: TGCGCCAGCAGCCTGGGACAGGAGAACACTGAAGCTTTCTTT. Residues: CASSLGQENTEAFF.

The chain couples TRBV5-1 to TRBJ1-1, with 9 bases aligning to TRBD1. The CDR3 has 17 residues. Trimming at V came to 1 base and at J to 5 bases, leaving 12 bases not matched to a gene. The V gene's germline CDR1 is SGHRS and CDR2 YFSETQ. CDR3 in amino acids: CASSLNPGQGSGTEAFF. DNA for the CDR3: TGCGCCAGCAGCTTGAACCCGGGACAGGGTTCGGGAACTGAAGCTTTCTTT. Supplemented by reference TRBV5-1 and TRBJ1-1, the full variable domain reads KAGVTQTPRYLIKTRGQQVTLSCSPISGHRSVSWYQQTPGQGLQFLFEYFSETQRNKGNFPGRFSGRQFSNSRSEMNVSTLELGDSALYLCASSLNPGQGSGTEAFFGQGTRLTVV.

CDR3 nucleotides: TGTGCCAGCAGTAGGGGGCTGGGGGCCAACGTCCTGACTTTC. It yields the protein CASSRGLGANVLTF. V usage is TRBV2 and J usage is TRBJ2-6; 7 bases fit TRBD1. CDR1 is SNHLY and CDR2 is FYNNEI in the germline V gene. CDR3 size: 14 residues. J was trimmed by 4 bases and V by 5 bases; bases with no gene match: 2.

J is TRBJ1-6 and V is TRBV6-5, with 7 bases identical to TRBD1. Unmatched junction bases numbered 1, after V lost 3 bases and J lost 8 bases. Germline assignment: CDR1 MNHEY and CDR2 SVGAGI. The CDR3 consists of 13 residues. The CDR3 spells CASSYTGDSPLHF. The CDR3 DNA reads TGTGCCAGCAGTTATACAGGGGATTCACCCCTCCACTTT.

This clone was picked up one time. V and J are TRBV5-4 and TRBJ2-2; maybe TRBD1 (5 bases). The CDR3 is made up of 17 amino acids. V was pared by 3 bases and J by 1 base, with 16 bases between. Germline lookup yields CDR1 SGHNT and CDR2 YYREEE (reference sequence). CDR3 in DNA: TGTGCCAGCAGCTCCCCTGGGGCAGGGCAGAACACCGGGGAGCTGTTTTTT. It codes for CASSSPGAGQNTGELFF. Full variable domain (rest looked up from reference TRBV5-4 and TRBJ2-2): ETGVTQSPTHLIKTRGQQVTLRCSSQSGHNTVSWYQQALGQGPQFIFQYYREEENGRGNFPPRFSGLQFPNYSSELNVNALELDDSALYLCASSSPGAGQNTGELFFGEGSRLTVL.

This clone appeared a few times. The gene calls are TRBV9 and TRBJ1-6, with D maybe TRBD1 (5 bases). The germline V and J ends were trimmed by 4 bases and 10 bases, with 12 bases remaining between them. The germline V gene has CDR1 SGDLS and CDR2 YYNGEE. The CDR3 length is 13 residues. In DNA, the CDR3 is TGTGCCAGCAGCTTAACAGGAGACTCACCCCTCCACTTT. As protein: CASSLTGDSPLHF. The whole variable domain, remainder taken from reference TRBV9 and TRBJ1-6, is DSGVTQTPKHLITATGQRVTLRCSPRSGDLSVYWYQQSLDQGLQFLIQYYNGEERAKGNILERFSAQQFPDLHSELNLSSLELGDSALYFCASSLTGDSPLHFGNGTRLTVT.

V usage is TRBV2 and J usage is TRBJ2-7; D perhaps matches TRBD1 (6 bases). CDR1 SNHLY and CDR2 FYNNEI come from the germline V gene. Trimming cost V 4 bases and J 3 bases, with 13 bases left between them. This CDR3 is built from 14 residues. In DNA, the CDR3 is TGTGCCAGCAGTGGACAGGAAGGAGTCTACGAGCAGTACTTC. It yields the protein CASSGQEGVYEQYF.

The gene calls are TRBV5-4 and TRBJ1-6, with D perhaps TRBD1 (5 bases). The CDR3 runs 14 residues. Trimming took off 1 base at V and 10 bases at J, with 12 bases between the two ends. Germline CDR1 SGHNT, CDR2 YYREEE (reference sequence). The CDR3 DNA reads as TGTGCCAGCAGCTTGACGGGGGTTAAATCACCCCTCCACTTT. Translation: CASSLTGVKSPLHF.

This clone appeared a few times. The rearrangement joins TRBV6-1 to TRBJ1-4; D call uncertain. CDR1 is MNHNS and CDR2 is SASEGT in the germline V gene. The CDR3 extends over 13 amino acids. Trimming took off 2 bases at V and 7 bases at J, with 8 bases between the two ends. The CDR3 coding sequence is TGTGCCAGCAGTGAATATTCTTCTGAAAAACTGTTTTTT. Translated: CASSEYSSEKLFF.

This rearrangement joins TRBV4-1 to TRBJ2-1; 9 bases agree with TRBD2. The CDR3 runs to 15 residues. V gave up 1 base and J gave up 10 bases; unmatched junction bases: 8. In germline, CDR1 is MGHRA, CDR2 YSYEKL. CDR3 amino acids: CASSQVAGANSEQFF. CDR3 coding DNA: TGCGCCAGCAGCCAAGTAGCGGGGGCTAATTCGGAGCAGTTCTTC.

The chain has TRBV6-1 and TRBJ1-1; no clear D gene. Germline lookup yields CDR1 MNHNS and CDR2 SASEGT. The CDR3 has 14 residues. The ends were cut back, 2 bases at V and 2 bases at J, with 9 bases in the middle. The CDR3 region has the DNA TGTGCCAGCAGTGAATCCGGGAGAAACACTGAAGCTTTCTTT. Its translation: CASSESGRNTEAFF.

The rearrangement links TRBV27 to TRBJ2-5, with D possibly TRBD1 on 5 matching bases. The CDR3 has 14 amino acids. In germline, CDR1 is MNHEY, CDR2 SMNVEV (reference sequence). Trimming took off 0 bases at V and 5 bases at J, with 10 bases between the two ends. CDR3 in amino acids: CASSLSQGRETQYF. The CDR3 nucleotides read TGTGCCAGCAGTTTATCTCAGGGAAGGGAGACCCAGTACTTC.

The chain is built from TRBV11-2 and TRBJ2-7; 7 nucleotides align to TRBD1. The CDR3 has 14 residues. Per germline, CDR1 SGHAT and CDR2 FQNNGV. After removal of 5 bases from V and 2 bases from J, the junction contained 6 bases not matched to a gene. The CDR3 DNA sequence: TGTGCCAGCAGCACGCCGGGACAGACCTACGAGCAGTACTTC. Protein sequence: CASSTPGQTYEQYF.

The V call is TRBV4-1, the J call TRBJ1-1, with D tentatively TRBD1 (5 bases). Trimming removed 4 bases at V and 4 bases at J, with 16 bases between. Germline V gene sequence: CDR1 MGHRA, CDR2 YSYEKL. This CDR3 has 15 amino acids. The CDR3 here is CASSLGGRGRTEAFF. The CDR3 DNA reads TGCGCCAGCAGCCTGGGTGGGAGGGGCCGCACTGAAGCTTTCTTT.

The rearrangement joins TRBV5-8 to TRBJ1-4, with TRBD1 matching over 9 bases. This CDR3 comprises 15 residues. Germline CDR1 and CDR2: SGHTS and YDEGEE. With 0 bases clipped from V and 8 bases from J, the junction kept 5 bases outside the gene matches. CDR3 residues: CASSLGQGGLEKLFF. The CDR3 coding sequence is TGTGCCAGCAGCTTGGGACAGGGGGGGCTAGAAAAACTGTTTTTT.

The CDR3 DNA follows: TGCGCCAGCAGCTTGGCGGGCGGGAGTGAGGCCGAGCAGTACTTC. Encoded protein: CASSLAGGSEAEQYF. The chain carries TRBV5-1 and TRBJ2-7; 7 positions match TRBD2. V lost 0 bases to trimming and J lost 6 bases; unmatched junction nucleotides: 9. The CDR3 length is 15 residues. Germline CDR1 is SGHRS and CDR2 is YFSETQ.